Below, 20 T cell receptor beta chains from the same sample are listed, as sequenced in a study of blood T cells in healthy people across ages. The second PCR ran roughly 6 to 11 cycles with a sample-barcoded 5' primer and J-beta primers. TCRdb re-called the 5' RACE reads with MiXCR, one entry per CDR3 protein. The sample records 1 million or so distinct CDR3 sequences, 45% being singletons. Source material: blood. These TCRs come from a woman aged 60-70 years in good health.

This clonotype has at least ten counts. This chain uses TRBV20-1 with TRBJ2-3; a weak D match, TRBD2 (6 bases). The CDR3 runs 12 residues. Germline V lookup: CDR1 DFQATT, CDR2 SNEGSKA (reference sequence). Trimming removed 3 bases from V and 3 bases from J, with 7 bases in between. The CDR3 DNA follows: TGCAGTGCTAGTCGGGGGACAGATACGCAGTATTTT. It codes for CSASRGTDTQYF.

This sequence joins TRBV28 and TRBJ2-5; D is unresolved. The V end lost 2 bases, the J end lost 5 bases, and 12 bases lay between the germline ends. There are 14 residues in the CDR3. The germline CDR1 and CDR2 sequences are MDHEN and SYDVKM. CDR3 region: CASSLSSLGETQYF. The CDR3 coding sequence is TGTGCCAGCAGTTTAAGTAGCCTAGGCGAGACCCAGTACTTC.

This clonotype was seen more than once but under ten times. The gene calls are TRBV12-3 or TRBV12-4 and TRBJ2-1; D remains ambiguous. The CDR3 is made up of 14 amino acids. V dropped 3 bases and J dropped 8 bases, with 14 bases sitting between them. The CDR3 sequence: CASSLESPADEQFF. CDR3 bases: TGTGCCAGCAGTTTGGAGTCCCCGGCGGATGAGCAGTTCTTC.

CDR3 region: CALEASGLNGGINEQFF. CDR3 coding DNA: TGTGCCCTCGAGGCTAGCGGGTTAAACGGGGGTATCAATGAGCAGTTCTTC. The rearrangement joins TRBV7-2 to TRBJ2-1, with 8 bases matching TRBD2. Germline V gene sequence: CDR1 SGHTA, CDR2 FQGNSA. With 11 bases clipped from V and 6 bases from J, the junction kept 21 bases outside the gene matches. The length of the CDR3 is 17 residues.

V is TRBV12-3 or TRBV12-4 and J is TRBJ2-2; 11 nucleotides match TRBD2. The CDR3 is made up of 15 amino acids. The V gene end was trimmed by 4 bases and the J gene end by 5 bases; junction bases not matched to a gene: 3. The CDR3 is CASSSLAGGTGELFF. The DNA of the CDR3 is TGTGCCAGCAGTTCCCTAGCGGGAGGTACCGGGGAGCTGTTTTTT.

The chain couples TRBV27 to TRBJ1-5, with D possibly TRBD1 on 5 matching bases. The CDR3 is made up of 15 amino acids. Trimming left V 6 bases short and J 2 bases short, with 14 bases between. Germline V gene sequence: CDR1 MNHEY, CDR2 SMNVEV (reference sequence). This chain's CDR3 is CASSQQDGRNQPQHF. CDR3 coding DNA: TGTGCCAGCAGCCAACAGGACGGGCGCAATCAGCCCCAGCATTTT.

The chain links TRBV6-2 or TRBV6-3 to TRBJ2-5; D uncertain. The end of the DNA is better explained by TRBJ2-7, so the J call may be wrong. In germline, CDR1 is MNHEY, CDR2 SVGEGT. This CDR3 has 13 residues. CDR3 bases: TGTGCCAGCAGTTACTCCCGGAACTACGAGCAGTACTTC. Translating gives CASSYSRNYEQYF.

This clonotype has a handful of counts. At one boundary the junction diverges from the germline segment, which might be a read error. The rearrangement joins TRBV27 to TRBJ2-7; tentative D call: TRBD2 (6 bases). Looked up from germline, CDR1 is MNHEY and CDR2 is SMNVEV (reference sequence). The length of the CDR3 is 14 residues. The CDR3, as DNA: TGCGCCAGCAGCTTGGGTGGACTACCCTACGAGCAGTACTTC. This translates into CASSLGGLPYEQYF.

V is TRBV5-1 and J is TRBJ2-5; D is possibly TRBD1 (5 bases). The germline V gene has CDR1 SGHRS and CDR2 YFSETQ. The CDR3 covers 13 residues. Trimming removed 5 bases from V and 3 bases from J, with 11 bases in between. The CDR3 here is CASSWRQKETQYF. DNA for the CDR3: TGCGCCAGCAGTTGGAGACAGAAAGAGACCCAGTACTTC. Using reference TRBV5-1 and TRBJ2-5 for the parts outside the CDR3, the full variable domain is KAGVTQTPRYLIKTRGQQVTLSCSPISGHRSVSWYQQTPGQGLQFLFEYFSETQRNKGNFPGRFSGRQFSNSRSEMNVSTLELGDSALYLCASSWRQKETQYFGPGTRLLVL.

This clonotype occurred a few times. The chain combines TRBV5-1 with TRBJ2-1; 9 nucleotides agree with TRBD1. This CDR3 comprises 15 residues. Per the germline V gene, CDR1 is SGHRS and CDR2 is YFSETQ. V was pared by 4 bases and J by 8 bases, with 10 bases of the junction left unmatched. The CDR3 coding sequence is TGCGCCAGCAGCACACTACAGGGGGCTGACGATGAGCAGTTCTTC. Translation gives CASSTLQGADDEQFF.

This clonotype was recorded once. The chain recombines TRBV3-1 with TRBJ2-5; the D gene is possibly TRBD2 (5 bases). CDR3 length: 18 amino acids. V lost 5 bases, J lost 0 bases, and 22 bases lay in between. The germline V gene has CDR1 LGHDT and CDR2 YNNKEL (reference sequence). For the CDR3, the DNA is TGTGCCAGCAGCGCCCTAGGGTCCGGGGATATAAACCAAGAGACCCAGTACTTC. It translates to CASSALGSGDINQETQYF.

CDR3 nucleotide sequence: TGCAGTGCTAGAGATCTCGTGGGGGGAGCGACTTCCTCCTACAATGAGCAGTTCTTC. Residues: CSARDLVGGATSSYNEQFF. This chain joins TRBV20-1 and TRBJ2-1, with D perhaps TRBD2 (6 bases). Germline V lookup: CDR1 DFQATT, CDR2 SNEGSKA (reference sequence). V shed 0 bases and J shed 0 bases, with 21 bases lying between them. There are 19 residues in the CDR3.

This clonotype was seen only a few times. This chain uses TRBV20-1 with TRBJ2-1; TRBD1 might be the D (7 bases). The germline CDR1 and CDR2 sequences are DFQATT and SNEGSKA (reference sequence). The CDR3 length is 13 residues. The ends were cut back, 5 bases at V and 10 bases at J, with 18 bases in the middle. This chain's CDR3 is CSAGGGAEEEQFF. CDR3 in DNA: TGCAGTGCTGGAGGGGGCGCGGAAGAAGAGCAGTTCTTC.

J is TRBJ2-1 and V is TRBV28; TRBD2 matches 7 bases. CDR1 and CDR2 from the germline V gene are MDHEN and SYDVKM. The CDR3 covers 15 residues. V lost 2 bases to trimming and J lost 9 bases; unmatched junction nucleotides: 10. The CDR3: CASSLGGRALGEQFF. The CDR3 coding sequence is TGTGCCAGCAGTTTAGGTGGGAGGGCCCTCGGTGAGCAGTTCTTC.

This clonotype was seen a handful of times. The J gene is TRBJ2-7, the V gene TRBV27; 12 bases fit TRBD2. This CDR3 contains 14 residues. V dropped 8 bases and J dropped 1; count of bases not matched to a gene: 3. Germline values: CDR1 MNHEY, CDR2 SMNVEV (reference sequence). The CDR3 coding sequence is TGTGCCAGCTGGGGGACTAGCGGGTCCTACGAGCAGTACTTC. Its protein is CASWGTSGSYEQYF.

The chain couples TRBV7-2 to TRBJ2-5; D may be TRBD1 (5 bases). This CDR3 contains 15 residues. Germline CDR1 SGHTA, CDR2 FQGNSA. V lost 0 bases and J 7 bases, leaving 15 bases between the germline ends. CDR3 DNA sequence: TGTGCCAGCAGCTTAGCGACAGCCCTGGCCGGGACCCAGTACTTC. The encoded protein is CASSLATALAGTQYF. The full variable domain, completed using reference TRBV7-2 and TRBJ2-5, is GAGVSQSPSNKVTEKGKDVELRCDPISGHTALYWYRQSLGQGLEFLIYFQGNSAPDKSGLPSDRFSAERTGGSVSTLTIQRTQQEDSAVYLCASSLATALAGTQYFGPGTRLLVL.

Only a few counts were recorded for this clonotype. The V gene is TRBV20-1, the J gene TRBJ2-7; 7 bases fit TRBD2. The germline gives CDR1 DFQATT, CDR2 SNEGSKA (reference sequence). Trimming took 0 bases from V and 1 from J; bases not matched to a gene: 9. There are 16 residues in the CDR3. The CDR3 here is CSARDMGGSGSYEQYF. CDR3 sequence (DNA): TGCAGTGCTAGAGATATGGGCGGGAGTGGTTCCTACGAGCAGTACTTC.

This clonotype was observed a handful of times. The chain recombines TRBV7-9 with TRBJ2-5; TRBD1 or TRBD2 may be the D gene (6 bases each). This CDR3 comprises 15 residues. Germline CDR1 is SEHNR and CDR2 is FQNEAQ (reference sequence). The V end was cut by 5 bases, the J end by 3 bases, with 16 bases between. CDR3 nucleotide sequence: TGTGCCAGCAGCCCGGGGGCACTAGTTGAAGAGACCCAGTACTTC. Protein product: CASSPGALVEETQYF.

The sample holds a few counts of this clonotype. CDR3 bases: TGTGCCATCAGTGATACCCGTACAGGGTTGGAACAGCCCCAGCATTTT. Translation gives CAISDTRTGLEQPQHF. The chain couples TRBV10-3 to TRBJ1-5; tentative D call: TRBD1 (6 bases). The CDR3 is made up of 16 amino acids. The V end was cut by 3 bases, the J end by 7 bases, with 19 bases between. The germline V gene encodes CDR1 ENHRY and CDR2 SYGVKD.

The rearrangement uses TRBV5-5 and TRBJ2-1; 7 bases line up with TRBD2. V was clipped by 4 bases and J by 6 bases; unmatched bases: 13. The CDR3 spans 16 residues. Germline V CDR1 and CDR2: SGHKS, YYEKEE (reference sequence). This CDR3 is CASSVSSGGGLNEQFF. DNA of the CDR3: TGTGCCAGCAGCGTATCTAGCGGAGGCGGGCTCAATGAGCAGTTCTTC.